The rows below give T cell receptor beta chains drawn from one sample of a study of T cell repertoires in cytomegalovirus infection. TCRdb ran MiXCR on the reads and lists one entry per CDR3 protein. The table lists some 700,000 distinct CDR3 sequences, 30% to 40% of them singletons. Their recognized antigens are unknown. The specimen comprised cultured PBMCs, sampled from culture after CMV antigen stimulation. The receptor source for this set is a human donor in good health (CMV status not recorded). Some clones in this sample may be carry-over from other donors' samples. CDR3s include the opening cysteine and the closing phenylalanine or tryptophan. Fields, in order: J gene, clone size, D gene, V gene, CDR3 DNA, CDR3 protein. The D gene is left open where the match is weak. Clone size, where shown, is once, few, many, or a class for clones that have expanded.

J: TRBJ2-3; size: few; D: .; V: TRBV20-1; DNA: TGCAGTGCTAGAGATTTCCCAGGGGGGCTTACAGATACGCAGTATTTT; CDR3: CSARDFPGGLTDTQYF
J: TRBJ2-2; size: few; D: TRBD2; V: TRBV7-2; DNA: TGTGCCAGCAGCTCCGGACTAGCTGGTATCGGGGAGCTGTTTTTT; CDR3: CASSSGLAGIGELFF
J: TRBJ1-2; size: few; D: .; V: TRBV2; DNA: TGTGCCAGCAGTGATGCCCAGCCAAATGGCTACACCTTC; CDR3: CASSDAQPNGYTF
J: TRBJ2-2; size: .; D: TRBD2; V: TRBV6-2/TRBV6-3; DNA: TGTGCCAGCAGTTACTCAGCTAGCGGGTCCACCGGGGAGCTGTTTTTT; CDR3: CASSYSASGSTGELFF
J: TRBJ2-5; size: .; D: TRBD2; V: TRBV7-2; DNA: TGTGCCAGCAGCTCAAGCGCTAGCGGGGGGGCCCGAATTCGCCAGACCCAGTACTTC; CDR3: CASSSSASGGARIRQTQYF
J: TRBJ2-7; size: .; D: .; V: TRBV6-2/TRBV6-3; DNA: TGTGCCAGCAGTTACGGCGTGGAGCAGTACTTC; CDR3: CASSYGVEQYF
J: TRBJ2-7; size: few; D: .; V: TRBV7-8; DNA: TGTGCCAGCAGCTTATATCCGGGAAAGTACGAGCAGTACTTC; CDR3: CASSLYPGKYEQYF
J: TRBJ1-6; size: .; D: .; V: TRBV6-6; DNA: TGTGCCAGCAGTTATACCCTGGGTCTCAGTTCACCCCTCCACTTT; CDR3: CASSYTLGLSSPLHF
J: TRBJ2-1; size: few; D: .; V: TRBV23-1; DNA: TGCGCCAGCAGTCAATTACCCCCCGACAGATCCAGCTCCTACAATGAGCAGTTCTTC; CDR3: CASSQLPPDRSSSYNEQFF
J: TRBJ2-3; size: .; D: .; V: TRBV19; DNA: TGTGCCAGTAATCGGAGAGACACAGATACGCAGTATTTT; CDR3: CASNRRDTDTQYF
J: TRBJ1-3; size: .; D: .; V: TRBV24-1; DNA: TGTGCCACCAGTGACGCGGCGGGCTCTGGAAACACCATATATTTT; CDR3: CATSDAAGSGNTIYF
J: TRBJ2-7; size: few; D: TRBD2; V: TRBV12-3/TRBV12-4; DNA: TGTGCCAGCAGTTCTAGCGGAGCCGACTACGAGCAGTACTTC; CDR3: CASSSSGADYEQYF
J: TRBJ2-1; size: few; D: .; V: TRBV6-2/TRBV6-3; DNA: TGTGCCAGCAGGGTCCAGGAGGGTGAGCAGTTCTTC; CDR3: CASRVQEGEQFF
J: TRBJ2-3; size: .; D: .; V: TRBV29-1; DNA: TGCAGCGTTGAAGGGGTCAGTTCTAGCACAGATACGCAGTATTTT; CDR3: CSVEGVSSSTDTQYF
J: TRBJ1-1; size: few; D: .; V: TRBV28; DNA: TGTGCCAGCAGTTCCTCAGGGAGGGGGTTGAACACTGAAGCTTTCTTT; CDR3: CASSSSGRGLNTEAFF
J: TRBJ1-3; size: many; D: .; V: TRBV7-2; DNA: TGTGCCAGCAGCCGTATACAGGTCACGGGTCGGTCTGGAAACACCATATATTTT; CDR3: CASSRIQVTGRSGNTIYF
J: TRBJ2-4; size: .; D: TRBD2; V: TRBV10-1; DNA: TGCGCCATTACCCAATATAGCGGGAGGAGTATAGCCAAAAACATTCAGTACTTC; CDR3: CAITQYSGRSIAKNIQYF
J: TRBJ1-5; size: few; D: TRBD1; V: TRBV2; DNA: TGTGCCAGCAGCGCAGGGGGCCGAGTGGATCAGCCCCAGCATTTT; CDR3: CASSAGGRVDQPQHF
J: TRBJ2-1; size: .; D: .; V: TRBV20-1; DNA: TGCAGTGCTAGAGGAGCCGATGAGCAGTTCTTC; CDR3: CSARGADEQFF
J: TRBJ2-1; size: .; D: .; V: TRBV18; DNA: TGTGCCAGCTCACCCATTTTAACGGGGACCGATGAGCAGTTCTTC; CDR3: CASSPILTGTDEQFF
J: TRBJ1-1; size: .; D: .; V: TRBV30; DNA: TGTGCCTGGATGCCAGCGCCGGGGCGCATCGGGTCGAACACTGAAGCTTTCTTT; CDR3: CAWMPAPGRIGSNTEAFF
J: TRBJ2-7; size: .; D: TRBD1; V: TRBV29-1; DNA: TGCAGCGTTGGACGGGACAGGGGTGCCTACGAGCAGTACTTC; CDR3: CSVGRDRGAYEQYF
J: TRBJ2-1; size: many; D: .; V: TRBV7-6; DNA: TGTGCCAGCAGTACTTCCAGATCCGGGACCGAGAATGAGCAGTTCTTC; CDR3: CASSTSRSGTENEQFF
J: TRBJ2-2; size: .; D: TRBD2; V: TRBV4-3; DNA: TGCGCCAGCAGCCAGGAGGGGGTGACTAGCGGGGTCCCGAGGGAGCTGTTTTTT; CDR3: CASSQEGVTSGVPRELFF
J: TRBJ2-3; size: many; D: .; V: TRBV4-2; DNA: TGTGCCAGCAGCCAAGATTCGGTAGCGGATACGCAGTATTTT; CDR3: CASSQDSVADTQYF
J: TRBJ1-1; size: .; D: .; V: TRBV20-1; DNA: TGCAGTGCTAGTCCAGGAGACAGCGACACTGAAGCTTTCTTT; CDR3: CSASPGDSDTEAFF
J: TRBJ2-5; size: few; D: TRBD2; V: TRBV12-3/TRBV12-4; DNA: TGTGCCAGCAGCCAAGGACTAGCGGGAGAATTCCAGCTCCAAGAGACCCAGTACTTC; CDR3: CASSQGLAGEFQLQETQYF
J: TRBJ2-5; size: .; D: TRBD1; V: TRBV10-2; DNA: TGCGCCAGCAGGGGGACAGAGAAAGAGACCCAGTACTTC; CDR3: CASRGTEKETQYF
J: TRBJ1-6; size: once; D: .; V: TRBV19; DNA: TGTGCCAGTAGTGGGGGAACGAGTCTCGATTCACCCCTCCACTTT; CDR3: CASSGGTSLDSPLHF
J: TRBJ2-7; size: few; D: .; V: TRBV19; DNA: TGTGCCAGTAGTGGTCAGCCGCGCACCTACGAGCAGTACTTC; CDR3: CASSGQPRTYEQYF
J: TRBJ1-2; size: .; D: .; V: TRBV20-1; DNA: TGCAGTGCTTTCGACGGCATCTATGGCTACACCTTC; CDR3: CSAFDGIYGYTF
J: TRBJ2-7; size: few; D: .; V: TRBV6-1; DNA: TGTGCCAGCAGTGAAGCAGGGGGGGGCACCTACGAGCAGTACTTC; CDR3: CASSEAGGGTYEQYF
J: TRBJ2-6; size: .; D: .; V: TRBV14; DNA: TGTGCCAGCAGCCGGGCCCCCAACTGGGCCAACGTCCTGACTTTC; CDR3: CASSRAPNWANVLTF
J: TRBJ2-7; size: once; D: .; V: TRBV29-1; DNA: TGCAGCGTCGGAGAGAGCTCCTACGAGCAGTACTTC; CDR3: CSVGESSYEQYF
J: TRBJ2-4; size: .; D: TRBD2; V: TRBV27; DNA: TGTGCCAGCAGTGCCGGGACTAGCCGTTGGAACATTCAGTACTTC; CDR3: CASSAGTSRWNIQYF
J: TRBJ2-1; size: .; D: TRBD2; V: TRBV7-2; DNA: TGTGCCAGCAGCGCCGGGACTAGCGAGATCAATTACAATGAGCAGTTCTTC; CDR3: CASSAGTSEINYNEQFF
J: TRBJ2-5; size: .; D: TRBD2; V: TRBV20-1; DNA: TGCAGTGCTAGGAGTCCTAGCGGGGGGGCCGGGTTGGGGACCCAGTACTTC; CDR3: CSARSPSGGAGLGTQYF
J: TRBJ1-5; size: few; D: .; V: TRBV20-1; DNA: TGCAGCATGCGAAGGAATAGCAATCAGCCCCAGCATTTT; CDR3: CSMRRNSNQPQHF